This TCR beta chain was obtained from a study of spatial heterogeneity in lung cancer. About the study: After resection, follow-up PBMC samples were sequenced when available, at a median of about 24 months later. As counted in raw reads, each unique TCR and UMI combination appeared more than ten times on average.

Carried by each TCR cDNA molecule was a unique molecular identifier. One entry per CDR3 protein results from TCRdb running MiXCR on the 5' RACE reads. The data show more than 95,000 distinct CDR3 sequences, 10% to 15% seen once. CDR3 length: 18 amino acids. Trimming stripped 0 bases from V and 1 base from J, with 18 bases between. The germline CDR1 and CDR2 sequences are LGHNA and YSLEER. Points from the study as a whole: Ubiquitous expanded tumor TCRs were seen in blood more at resection than at follow-up.

This clonotype was detected a few times. As yet, its antigen is unknown. Documented time point: blood at routine non-recurrence follow-up after resection. No cells were sorted before sequencing. The whole RNA sequenced was extracted from tumor, nontumor lung or frozen PBMC. The material was PBMCs, obtained at follow-up. The sequence was obtained from a male donor with early-stage non-small cell lung cancer. V and J are TRBV4-3 and TRBJ1-1; possible D gene TRBD1, 5 bases. CDR3 nucleotide sequence: TGCGCCAGCAGCCAAGATGAGGTCAGGGACGTAGGGAACACTGAAGCTTTCTTT. This sequence encodes CASSQDEVRDVGNTEAFF.